Presented here are 18 T cell receptor beta chains from one specimen sequenced in a study of T cells in women clearing cervical HPV infection. Method: immunoSEQ multiplex PCR; TCRdb's copy keeps in-frame clones and lacks some. The specimen's table records approximately 16,000 clones. The sample consisted of blood buffy coat. The receptors stem from a woman between 18 and 69 years old with a cervical HPV16 infection that either progressed to CIN3+ or cleared (not recorded which).

On this clone itself: The sequence runs out 3 residues before the end of the CDR3; the remainder is reconstructed from the germline J gene. The chain combines TRBV6-2 or TRBV6-3 with TRBJ1-2; D is possibly TRBD1 (6 bases). CDR1 is MNHEY, CDR2 SVGEGT, per germline. The CDR3 is made up of 12 amino acids. CDR3 bases read: TGTGCCAGCAGTGCAACAGGGAACGGC. Its protein is CASSATGNG. The full CDR3 protein is CASSATGNGYTF.

Details on this clone: The CDR3 end falls 3 residues outside the read, so it is completed with the germline J gene. The chain carries TRBV10-3 and TRBJ2-1; the D gene could be TRBD1 or TRBD2 (5 bases each). Trimming shortened V by 8 bases and J by 0 bases, and 17 bases separated the two germline ends. This CDR3 is built from 16 residues. From germline, CDR1 is ENHRY and CDR2 SYGVKD. The CDR3 loop is CAIGGRKGSSYNEQFF. The sequenced part of the CDR3 DNA is TGTGCCATCGGAGGTAGAAAGGGGAGCTCCTACAATGAG.

The sequenced CDR3 bases are TGTGCCAGCAGCCCTAGAACTACG. Amino acid sequence: CASSPRTT. The full CDR3 is CASSPRTTQYF. The V and J genes are TRBV11-2 and TRBJ2-3, with unresolved D. The CDR3 end is not reached by the read, which stops 3 residues before it; the germline J gene fills it in. V was cut by 5 bases and J by 8 bases, with 8 bases left in between. This CDR3 spans 11 amino acids. Per the germline V gene, CDR1 is SGHAT and CDR2 is FQNNGV.

A word on this clone: The CDR3 end lies 3 residues beyond the end of the read and is filled in from the germline J gene. The rearrangement uses TRBV19 and TRBJ1-2, with 8 bases matching TRBD1. This CDR3 is built from 13 residues. Germline CDR1 and CDR2: LNHDA and SQIVND (reference sequence). The CDR3 spells CASSTGGADDYTF. CDR3 DNA, as far as it was read: TGTGCCAGTAGTACAGGGGGCGCAGATGAC.

With respect to this clone: Read coverage stops 3 residues before the CDR3 terminus; the germline J gene supplies the remainder. The chain uses TRBV14 and TRBJ2-6; TRBD1 matches 10 bases. The CDR3 is 18 amino acids. Germline V gene sequence: CDR1 SGHDN, CDR2 FVKESK. The trim removed 4 bases at V and 3 bases at J, leaving 9 bases unmatched. The CDR3 sequence: CASSLPGQGYRGANVLTF. The sequenced part of the CDR3 DNA is TGTGCCAGCAGCCTCCCGGGACAGGGGTACCGTGGGGCCAACGTC.

Comments on this clone: Germline and junction disagree at one end, which may indicate a read error. The read terminates 3 residues ahead of where the CDR3 ends, so the germline J gene completes it. This chain joins TRBV4-2 and TRBJ2-5; 7 nucleotides align to TRBD1. CDR1 LGHNA and CDR2 YNFKEQ come from the germline V gene. The CDR3 has 15 residues. The CDR3 here is CASSQDKGAGETQYF. The CDR3 bases that were read are TGCGCCAGCAGCCAAGATAAGGGGGCGGGTGAGACC.

Of note for this clone: The read ends 3 residues before the CDR3 terminus; that terminus is restored from the germline J gene. The rearrangement links TRBV7-3 to TRBJ2-5; possible D gene TRBD1, 6 bases. The germline V gene encodes CDR1 SGHTA and CDR2 FQGTGA. The CDR3 spans 14 residues. Trimming took 5 bases from V and 5 from J, leaving 15 bases between them. Partial CDR3 DNA: TGTGCCAGCAGCCCAGGACAGAGTCGCGAGACC. It specifies CASSPGQSRET. The whole CDR3 protein reads CASSPGQSRETQYF.

Remarks on this clone: Read sequence stops 3 residues before the CDR3 end, and the germline J gene provides the missing end. J is TRBJ1-4 and V is TRBV2; 10 bases agree with TRBD1. Germline CDR1 and CDR2: SNHLY and FYNNEI. This CDR3 spans 16 amino acids. V shed 8 bases, J shed 1 base, and the junction held 7 bases outside the gene matches. The sequenced CDR3 bases are TGTGCCAGCGGGAGGGACAGGGGTGGAACTAATGAAAAA. Protein: CASGRDRGGTNEK. The CDR3 as a whole reads CASGRDRGGTNEKLFF.

Turning to this clone: The read halts 3 residues ahead of the CDR3 end, with the missing end drawn from the germline J gene. Other nucleotide sequences in the sample specify the same CDR3. The J gene is TRBJ2-5, the V gene TRBV20-1; D ambiguous. Per the germline V gene, CDR1 is DFQATT and CDR2 is SNEGSKA (reference sequence). V lost 0 bases and J 1 base, leaving 12 bases between the germline ends. The CDR3 covers 15 residues. The chain's CDR3 is CSARDAQAIQETQYF. CDR3 bases read: TGCAGTGCTAGAGATGCGCAGGCGATCCAAGAGACC.

Regarding this clone: The read ends 3 residues shy of where the CDR3 ends; the end is completed using the germline J gene. This chain uses TRBV7-8 with TRBJ1-4, with a possible D match to TRBD1 (5 bases). The CDR3 sequence is 15 residues long. Germline V gene lookup returns CDR1 SGHVS and CDR2 FQNEAQ. The DNA read from the CDR3 is TGTGCCAGCAGCTTAGAAGCAGGGATGCGGTCACCA. This gives the protein CASSLEAGMRSP. The CDR3 as a whole reads CASSLEAGMRSPLFF.

Details on this clone: The sequence runs out 3 residues before the end of the CDR3; the remainder is reconstructed from the germline J gene. This chain links TRBV29-1 with TRBJ2-1; 9 positions match TRBD1. CDR1 and CDR2 (germline): SQVTM, ANQGSEA. Trimming cost V 6 bases and J 2 bases; bases outside gene matches: 5. The CDR3 loop spans 14 amino acids. The CDR3 loop reads CSVQGQGTYNEQFF. The sequenced part of the CDR3 DNA is TGCAGCGTGCAGGGACAGGGAACCTACAATGAG.

With respect to this clone: The read terminates 3 residues ahead of where the CDR3 ends, so the germline J gene completes it. The rearrangement links TRBV14 to TRBJ2-2; 11 nucleotides line up with TRBD2. The V segment lost 4 bases and the J segment 6 bases; nucleotides outside the gene matches: 4. This CDR3 has 15 amino acids. CDR1 and CDR2 (germline): SGHDN, FVKESK. The CDR3 bases that were read are TGTGCCAGCAGCCCTAGCGGGGGGCACTCCGGGGAG. It yields the protein CASSPSGGHSGE. The full-length CDR3 reads as CASSPSGGHSGELFF.

Points on this clone: The sequence runs out 3 residues before the end of the CDR3; the remainder is reconstructed from the germline J gene. The chain employs TRBV18 and TRBJ2-2, with D possibly TRBD1 on 5 matching bases. Germline CDR1 and CDR2: KGHSH and LQKENI. The CDR3 is 17 residues long. Trimming cost V 1 base and J 1 base, with 13 bases left between them. CDR3 DNA (partial): TGTGCCAGCTCACCACGACCAGGGCCTGGGAACACCGGGGAG. Its translation: CASSPRPGPGNTGE. In full, the CDR3 is CASSPRPGPGNTGELFF.

Comments on this clone: The DNA ends 3 residues before the CDR3 does, and the rest of the CDR3 is filled in from the germline J gene. The V and J genes are TRBV19 and TRBJ2-3, with TRBD2 matching 8 bases. The CDR3 has 14 residues. CDR1 and CDR2 (germline): LNHDA, SQIVND (reference sequence). The DNA read from the CDR3 is TGTGCCAGTAGTATTAGCGGGAATGGGGAGACG. It yields the protein CASSISGNGET. The CDR3 as a whole reads CASSISGNGETQYF.

Note on this clone: Read sequence stops 3 residues before the CDR3 end, and the germline J gene provides the missing end. The J gene is TRBJ1-2, the V gene TRBV12-3 or TRBV12-4; D not resolved. The CDR3 has 12 amino acids. V lost 1 base, J lost 7 bases, and 7 bases lay in between. The covered CDR3 bases are TGTGCCAGCAGTTTAGGGGCTGCTGGC. It translates to CASSLGAAG. The complete CDR3 reads CASSLGAAGYTF.

In terms of frequency, this clone is medium-sized (0.01 to 0.1%). From the germline J gene comes the end of the CDR3, since the read stops 3 residues before it. This chain uses TRBV10-3 with TRBJ2-7; TRBD1 aligns across 7 bases. The CDR3 sequence is 14 residues long. Germline V gene lookup returns CDR1 ENHRY and CDR2 SYGVKD. The V and J ends lost 2 bases and 3 bases, in that order; junction bases with no gene match: 4. The CDR3: CAISERQGFYEQYF. The sequenced part of the CDR3 DNA is TGTGCCATCAGTGAGAGACAGGGTTTCTACGAG.

On this clone itself: The CDR3 end is not reached by the read, which stops 3 residues before it; the germline J gene fills it in. The V call is TRBV20-1, the J call TRBJ2-2, with 8 bases aligning to TRBD1. The CDR3 runs to 15 residues. Germline loops: CDR1 DFQATT, CDR2 SNEGSKA (reference sequence). J lost 5 bases, V lost 3 bases, and 8 bases had no gene match. Here the CDR3 reads CSASEGQGRTGELFF. The sequenced CDR3 bases are TGCAGTGCTAGTGAAGGACAGGGACGAACCGGGGAG.

This clone is medium-sized by frequency. The sequenced fragment ends 3 residues before the CDR3 boundary, so the rest is inferred from the germline J gene. The chain couples TRBV19 to TRBJ2-7, with 7 bases that match TRBD1. Looked up from germline, CDR1 is LNHDA and CDR2 is SQIVND (reference sequence). CDR3 length: 16 residues. With 3 bases clipped from V and 3 bases from J, the junction kept 11 bases outside the gene matches. Partial CDR3 DNA: TGTGCCAGTAGTATTTCGGCAGGGGGAAGCGTCTACGAG. The encoded protein is CASSISAGGSVYE. The whole CDR3 region reads CASSISAGGSVYEQYF.